One and the same sample provided the 29 T cell receptor beta chains below, sequenced in a study of T cells in Graves' hyperthyroidism and ophthalmopathy. TCR beta CDR3 sequences were amplified from RNA transcripts. Researchers ran a first-round RT-PCR on the TCR CDR3 using the HTBI primer set. From the multiplex PCR reads, TCRdb called clonotypes with MiXCR, one entry per CDR3 protein. This table holds roughly 570,000 distinct CDR3 sequences, approximately 14% found once. The specimen was blood. The receptors stem from a woman aged 30 to 39 with Graves' hyperthyroidism.

This clonotype occurred many times. V gene TRBV7-8 combines with J gene TRBJ1-2; D is undetermined. The ends were cut back, 5 bases at V and 8 bases at J, with 12 bases in the middle. This CDR3 region has 12 residues. Germline V gives CDR1 SGHVS, CDR2 FQNEAQ. CDR3 sequence reads: CASSPSRYGYTF. CDR3 sequence (DNA): TGTGCCAGCAGCCCGTCGAGGTACGGCTACACCTTC.

At least ten counts were recorded for this clonotype. The chain combines TRBV14 with TRBJ2-7; 10 nucleotides match TRBD1. Trimming took 3 bases from V and 6 from J; bases not matched to a gene: 11. Per the germline V gene, CDR1 is SGHDN and CDR2 is FVKESK. The CDR3 is 16 residues long. CDR3 loop: CASSQRPGQGNREQYF. The CDR3 nucleotides are TGTGCCAGCAGCCAGAGACCGGGACAGGGGAATCGCGAGCAGTACTTC. Supplemented by reference TRBV14 and TRBJ2-7, the full variable domain reads EAGVTQFPSHSVIEKGQTVTLRCDPISGHDNLYWYRRVMGKEIKFLLHFVKESKQDESGMPNNRFLAERTGGTYSTLKVQPAELEDSGVYFCASSQRPGQGNREQYFGPGTRLTVT.

This clonotype was picked up a small number of times. At one boundary the junction diverges from the germline segment, which might be a read error. The chain uses TRBV9 and TRBJ1-1; weak D call: TRBD1 (5 bases). This CDR3 has 14 amino acids. Germline CDR1 SGDLS, CDR2 YYNGEE. The CDR3 loop is CASSATQGFTEAFF. The CDR3 coding sequence is TGTGCCAGCAGCGCGACCCAGGGATTTACTGAAGCCTTCTTT.

The chain employs TRBV6-1 and TRBJ1-4, with D perhaps TRBD1 (6 bases). The ends were cut back, 0 bases at V and 10 bases at J, with 18 bases in the middle. CDR3 length: 16 amino acids. The germline CDR1 and CDR2 sequences are MNHNS and SASEGT. The CDR3: CASSEAPPGHGLKLFF. In nucleotides, the CDR3 is TGTGCCAGCAGTGAAGCCCCTCCGGGACATGGGCTAAAACTGTTTTTT.

This clonotype showed up many times. The gene calls are TRBV27 and TRBJ1-1; a possible D gene is TRBD1 (5 bases). The CDR3 is made up of 14 amino acids. Germline values: CDR1 MNHEY, CDR2 SMNVEV (reference sequence). The germline V and J ends were trimmed by 0 bases and 1 base, with 6 bases remaining between them. CDR3 amino acids: CASSLSDRNTEAFF. In DNA, the CDR3 is TGTGCCAGCAGTTTATCTGACAGGAACACTGAAGCTTTCTTT.

Many counts were recorded for this clonotype. V gene TRBV27 combines with J gene TRBJ1-2, with D possibly TRBD1 on 5 matching bases. CDR1 is MNHEY, CDR2 SMNVEV, per germline (reference sequence). CDR3 length: 14 residues. V was trimmed by 5 bases and J by 6 bases, leaving 16 bases between them. The CDR3 nucleotides are TGTGCCAGCAGTACCACTGACAGAGGACATGGCTACACCTTC. Translating gives CASSTTDRGHGYTF.

The chain recombines TRBV9 with TRBJ2-1; D possibly corresponds to TRBD2 (6 bases). Germline CDR1 SGDLS, CDR2 YYNGEE. The CDR3 totals 16 residues. Trimming cost V 0 bases and J 9 bases, with 19 bases left between them. The DNA of the CDR3 is TGTGCCAGCAGCGTAGTGGGCGGACTTGGGGGGAGTGAGCAGTTCTTC. Translating it yields CASSVVGGLGGSEQFF.

This clonotype was found many times. The genes are TRBV2 and TRBJ1-3; D is unresolved. V dropped 0 bases and J dropped 0 bases, with 12 bases sitting between them. Germline loops: CDR1 SNHLY, CDR2 FYNNEI. The CDR3 is 17 residues long. The CDR3 nucleotides read TGTGCCAGCAGTGAAGCGAGGGCAGCACTCTCTGGAAACACCATATATTTT. Protein product: CASSEARAALSGNTIYF.

In its sample, this clonotype was seen many times. J is TRBJ2-3 and V is TRBV20-1, with D perhaps TRBD2 (6 bases). CDR3 length: 15 residues. V was shortened by 3 bases and J by 2 bases, with 15 bases between the two germline ends. Germline values: CDR1 DFQATT, CDR2 SNEGSKA (reference sequence). CDR3 sequence (DNA): TGCAGTGCTAGTAGTGGGCGGGAAAACACAGATACGCAGTATTTT. This gives the protein CSASSGRENTDTQYF.

In its sample, this clonotype was seen many times. Written as DNA, the CDR3 is TGTGCCAGCAGTTTAAGCGCCGACAACGCCCTCACTGAAGCTTTCTTT. Encoded protein: CASSLSADNALTEAFF. This sequence joins TRBV27 and TRBJ1-1, with D hard to call. Trimming cost V 2 bases and J 4 bases, with 17 bases left between them. The V gene's germline CDR1 is MNHEY and CDR2 SMNVEV (reference sequence). The CDR3 has 16 residues.

The chain couples TRBV7-9 to TRBJ1-6; no reliable D call. This CDR3 is 14 amino acids long. Germline CDR1 is SEHNR and CDR2 is FQNEAQ (reference sequence). Trimming shortened V by 3 bases and J by 5 bases, and 8 bases separated the two germline ends. CDR3 in DNA: TGTGCCAGCAGCTTGACCCTTAATAATTCACCCCTCCACTTT. It codes for CASSLTLNNSPLHF.

The chain employs TRBV29-1 and TRBJ1-4, with D unresolved. The CDR3 has 12 residues. Germline V CDR1 and CDR2: SQVTM, ANQGSEA. Trimming took off 0 bases at V and 6 bases at J, with 5 bases between the two ends. The CDR3 here is CSVEEAHEKLFF. Here the CDR3 DNA reads TGCAGCGTTGAAGAAGCGCATGAAAAACTGTTTTTT. Filled out from reference TRBV29-1 and TRBJ1-4, the complete variable domain reads SAVISQKPSRDICQRGTSLTIQCQVDSQVTMMFWYRQQPGQSLTLIATANQGSEATYESGFVIDKFPISRPNLTFSTLTVSNMSPEDSSIYLCSVEEAHEKLFFGSGTQLSVL.

Ten or more counts support this clonotype. The V gene is TRBV28, the J gene TRBJ2-1; D not certain. In germline, CDR1 is MDHEN, CDR2 SYDVKM. The CDR3 runs to 11 residues. Trimming removed 6 bases from V and 10 bases from J, with 10 bases in between. The CDR3 DNA is TGTGCCAGCAGCCTGACGCACGAGCAGTTCTTC. It yields the protein CASSLTHEQFF.

This clonotype was observed at least ten times. The chain employs TRBV30 and TRBJ2-1; TRBD1 agrees at 7 bases. Germline loops: CDR1 GTSNPN, CDR2 SVGIG (reference sequence). The CDR3 length is 15 residues. J lost 3 bases, V lost 2 bases, and 7 bases had no gene match. The CDR3 reads CAWSITGVDYNEQFF. The CDR3 bases are TGTGCCTGGAGTATAACAGGGGTTGACTACAATGAGCAGTTCTTC.

This clonotype was detected many times. The V and J genes are TRBV10-3 and TRBJ2-7; the D is unclear. Trimming took 0 bases from V and 5 from J, leaving 5 bases between them. Per germline, CDR1 ENHRY and CDR2 SYGVKD. This CDR3 is 12 amino acids long. The CDR3 spells CAISESEDEQYF. CDR3 sequence (DNA): TGTGCCATCAGTGAGTCTGAGGACGAGCAGTACTTC.

J is TRBJ2-3 and V is TRBV2, with TRBD2 matching 11 bases. This CDR3 comprises 16 residues. Germline V gene sequence: CDR1 SNHLY, CDR2 FYNNEI. The trim removed 6 bases at V and 5 bases at J, leaving 10 bases unmatched. The CDR3 region has the DNA TGTGCCAGCAGGGACCGATCTAGCGGGGGGCGAGATACGCAGTATTTT. Its protein is CASRDRSSGGRDTQYF.

The chain uses TRBV29-1 and TRBJ1-4; D is undetermined. Trimming shortened V by 6 bases and J by 8 bases, and 13 bases separated the two germline ends. The CDR3 has 12 residues. From germline, CDR1 is SQVTM and CDR2 ANQGSEA. As DNA, the CDR3 is TGCAGCGTCGCATTGACGGCCGAAAAACTGTTTTTT. Its protein is CSVALTAEKLFF. Looking up the rest from reference TRBV29-1 and TRBJ1-4 gives the full variable domain: SAVISQKPSRDICQRGTSLTIQCQVDSQVTMMFWYRQQPGQSLTLIATANQGSEATYESGFVIDKFPISRPNLTFSTLTVSNMSPEDSSIYLCSVALTAEKLFFGSGTQLSVL.

This clonotype was observed a few times. The chain couples TRBV19 to TRBJ2-7; possibly TRBD2 for D (7 bases). Germline CDR1 reads LNHDA; CDR2 reads SQIVND (reference sequence). CDR3 length: 16 amino acids. The V gene lost 2 bases and the J gene lost 2 bases, with 16 bases spanning the gap. The CDR3: CASSIRGRLATYEQYF. Written as DNA, the CDR3 is TGTGCCAGTAGTATAAGGGGGAGACTAGCCACCTACGAGCAGTACTTC.

In its sample, this clonotype was seen many times. The chain carries TRBV6-2 or TRBV6-3 and TRBJ2-2, with D possibly being TRBD2 (6 bases). The V and J ends lost 10 bases and 7 bases respectively, with 25 bases between them. Germline V gives CDR1 MNHEY, CDR2 SVGEGT. The CDR3 loop spans 16 amino acids. In DNA, the CDR3 is TGTGCCACCATGAACAGAGGCCTAGAGGGAGGCGGGGAGCTGTTTTTT. This codes for CATMNRGLEGGGELFF.

There are many counts of this clonotype. The chain carries TRBV5-1 and TRBJ2-1; no definite D call. The CDR3 has 12 amino acids. Trimming took off 6 bases at V and 5 bases at J, with 9 bases between the two ends. The V gene's germline CDR1 is SGHRS and CDR2 YFSETQ. CDR3 sequence: CASMDRDNEQFF. In DNA form, the CDR3 reads TGCGCCAGCATGGACCGAGACAATGAGCAGTTCTTC.

This clonotype was observed many times. The V gene is TRBV5-1, the J gene TRBJ1-2; 10 positions agree with TRBD1. Germline-derived CDR1 and CDR2 are SGHRS and YFSETQ. The CDR3 is made up of 13 amino acids. Trimming cost V 3 bases and J 10 bases; bases outside gene matches: 6. In DNA form, the CDR3 reads TGCGCCAGCAGCTCGGACAGGGGGATCGTCTACACCTTC. This sequence encodes CASSSDRGIVYTF. The full variable domain, in which reference TRBV5-1 and TRBJ1-2 provide the parts outside the CDR3, is KAGVTQTPRYLIKTRGQQVTLSCSPISGHRSVSWYQQTPGQGLQFLFEYFSETQRNKGNFPGRFSGRQFSNSRSEMNVSTLELGDSALYLCASSSDRGIVYTFGSGTRLTVV.

The V and J genes are TRBV10-3 and TRBJ1-2; D is perhaps TRBD1 (5 bases). Trimming took off 0 bases at V and 2 bases at J, with 10 bases between the two ends. Germline V gene data show CDR1 as ENHRY and CDR2 as SYGVKD. The CDR3 runs to 15 residues. CDR3 sequence: CAISESQGQNYGYTF. The DNA for the CDR3 is TGTGCCATCAGTGAGTCGCAGGGCCAAAACTATGGCTACACCTTC.

The chain joins TRBV29-1 to TRBJ1-1, with 9 bases fitting TRBD1. Germline V CDR1 and CDR2: SQVTM, ANQGSEA. With V trimmed by 8 bases and J by 4 bases, 8 bases remained unmatched. The CDR3 totals 13 residues. The CDR3 spells CSTNGDRATEAFF. The CDR3 DNA reads as TGCAGCACGAACGGGGACAGGGCCACTGAAGCTTTCTTT.

The chain carries TRBV10-3 and TRBJ2-3; a weak D match, TRBD2 (5 bases). Trimming shortened V by 3 bases and J by 6 bases, and 13 bases separated the two germline ends. The CDR3 totals 14 residues. Per the germline V gene, CDR1 is ENHRY and CDR2 is SYGVKD. The CDR3 coding sequence is TGTGCCATCAGTGATTCATTGTGGGAGGATACGCAGTATTTT. It translates to CAISDSLWEDTQYF.

This clonotype was found a few times. The chain has TRBV19 and TRBJ1-2, with D perhaps TRBD1 (5 bases). V was clipped by 2 bases and J by 8 bases, with 15 bases between them. Germline CDR1 is LNHDA and CDR2 is SQIVND (reference sequence). The CDR3 contains 14 residues. This CDR3 is CASSISRGAEGYTF. CDR3 nucleotide sequence: TGTGCCAGTAGTATATCACGGGGCGCGGAGGGCTACACCTTC.

V and J are TRBV10-1 and TRBJ1-1; no definite D call. V shed 9 bases and J shed 8 bases, with 16 bases lying between them. Germline CDR1 reads WNHNN; CDR2 reads SYGVQD (reference sequence). The CDR3 is 12 amino acids. The CDR3 loop reads CASSTLAPEAFF. The CDR3 DNA is TGCGCCAGTTCGACACTGGCACCCGAAGCTTTCTTT.

Many counts were recorded for this clonotype. The chain carries TRBV7-9 and TRBJ1-4; no clear D gene. Looked up from germline, CDR1 is SEHNR and CDR2 is FQNEAQ (reference sequence). The CDR3 is made up of 14 amino acids. The V end lost 5 bases, the J end lost 6 bases, and 13 bases lay between the germline ends. For the CDR3, the DNA is TGTGCCAGCAGCGCCCCCCGGTCGGATGAAAAACTGTTTTTT. Translated, it gives CASSAPRSDEKLFF.

This clonotype was found many times. V and J are TRBV12-3 or TRBV12-4 and TRBJ1-6; D is unresolved. The length of the CDR3 is 14 residues. V lost 5 bases and J 14 bases, leaving 19 bases between the germline ends. The CDR3 nucleotides read TGTGCCAGCAGTCCCTCGACGCCCCCAAGGGCCCTCCACTTT. Protein product: CASSPSTPPRALHF.

Concerning this clonotype itself: A clone one base away is much larger, so this may be a read error. The CDR3 does not end in the conserved phenylalanine or tryptophan, so this is likely a read error. The V call is TRBV6-2 or TRBV6-3, the J call TRBJ2-1; 14 bases align to TRBD2. Trimming at V came to 7 bases and at J to 3 bases, leaving 11 bases not matched to a gene. Germline values: CDR1 MNHEY, CDR2 SVGEGT. There are 18 residues in the CDR3. CDR3 loop: CASIRLAGGPRIYNEQFL. As DNA, the CDR3 is TGTGCCAGCATTCGACTAGCGGGAGGGCCGAGGATCTACAATGAGCAGTTCCTC.